This TCR beta chain was sequenced for a study of T cells in localized non-small cell lung cancer. TCRdb keeps only in-frame clones here, not all; method: immunoSEQ multiplex PCR. The table has 850 to 1,100 clones, about 20% seen once; the top ten hold roughly 24%. Notes on the study in general: Adjacent lung was found to contain a median roughly 50 of the top 100 tumor clones. Uninvolved neighboring lung showed the greatest T cell clonality, exceeding tumor. Because researchers sequenced only one region of the tumor, heterogeneity is still possible.

According to the study, adjacent lung free of atypia was obtained at least 2 cm from the tumor margin. The CDR3 runs to 13 residues. V was clipped by 0 bases and J by 5 bases, with 5 bases between them. Germline V gene data show CDR1 as SGDLS and CDR2 as YYNGEE. As regards this clone: Its antigen remains unidentified.

The rearrangement links TRBV9 to TRBJ2-2; D gene ambiguous. The TCR comes from a male donor older than 55 with stage I lung adenocarcinoma. The material was normal lung tissue next to the tumor, obtained before any cancer treatment. The CDR3 here is CASSVGRTGELFF. CDR3 nucleotides: TGTGCCAGCAGCGTAGGTCGGACCGGGGAGCTGTTTTTT.